What follows are 24 T cell receptor beta chains derived from one specimen sequenced in a study of cytomegalovirus exposure and HLA in healthy donors. The protocol was immunoSEQ multiplex PCR, while the TCRdb copy is restricted to in-frame clones and leaves out a portion. The table shows roughly 56,000 clones, with just over 90% occurring only once. Sequenced material: PBMCs. These receptors were obtained from a man between 18 and 29 years old in good health and CMV-seronegative.

J is TRBJ1-5 and V is TRBV25-1; D is unresolved. CDR3 length equals 15 residues. The V gene's germline CDR1 is MGHDK and CDR2 SYGVNS. V lost 3 bases and J 0 bases, leaving 9 bases between the germline ends. The CDR3 nucleotides are TGTGCCAGCAGTGATGGCGGATATAGCAATCAGCCCCAGCATTTT. This translates into CASSDGGYSNQPQHF.

The chain employs TRBV6-6 and TRBJ2-7; D is perhaps TRBD1 (7 bases). In germline, CDR1 is MNHNY, CDR2 SVGAGI (reference sequence). This CDR3 region has 14 residues. With 5 bases removed from V and 0 bases from J, the gap between germline ends came to 11 bases. CDR3 DNA sequence: TGTGCCAGCAGTCGACAGGGACTCTCCTACGAGCAGTACTTC. Its protein product is CASSRQGLSYEQYF.

The chain is built from TRBV27 and TRBJ2-7, with 8 bases matching TRBD1. The CDR3 length is 14 residues. V was clipped by 0 bases and J by 4 bases; unmatched bases: 2. Germline V CDR1 and CDR2: MNHEY, SMNVEV (reference sequence). Here the CDR3 DNA reads TGTGCCAGCAGTTTATCCGGGACAGGATACGAGCAGTACTTC. Protein sequence: CASSLSGTGYEQYF.

V gene TRBV27 combines with J gene TRBJ2-7, with TRBD1 matching 10 bases. The CDR3 loop spans 15 amino acids. Germline CDR1 and CDR2: MNHEY and SMNVEV (reference sequence). The V gene end was trimmed by 3 bases and the J gene end by 3 bases; junction bases not matched to a gene: 5. The CDR3 bases are TGTGCCAGCAGTTTCCGGGACAGGGGTATCTACGAGCAGTACTTC. Translating gives CASSFRDRGIYEQYF.

The genes are TRBV27 and TRBJ2-3, with 8 bases that match TRBD2. CDR1 is MNHEY, CDR2 SMNVEV, per germline (reference sequence). The CDR3 is 16 amino acids. J was trimmed by 4 bases and V by 3 bases; bases with no gene match: 9. CDR3 amino acids: CASSFGLAKGADTQYF. As DNA, the CDR3 is TGTGCCAGCAGTTTCGGACTAGCAAAGGGCGCAGATACGCAGTATTTT.

The chain joins TRBV7-9 to TRBJ2-5; TRBD1 agrees at 10 bases. The CDR3 spans 15 residues. The trim removed 4 bases at V and 5 bases at J, leaving 7 bases unmatched. Germline assignment: CDR1 SEHNR and CDR2 FQNEAQ (reference sequence). CDR3 region: CASSSRQGAAETQYF. As DNA, the CDR3 is TGTGCCAGCAGCTCCCGACAGGGGGCGGCGGAGACCCAGTACTTC.

The rearrangement joins TRBV2 to TRBJ2-7, with unresolved D. Germline CDR1 and CDR2: SNHLY and FYNNEI. The CDR3 consists of 14 residues. The V and J ends lost 1 base and 0 bases respectively, with 7 bases between them. The CDR3 protein is CASSEGYSSYEQYF. The CDR3 DNA follows: TGTGCCAGCAGTGAAGGTTATAGCTCCTACGAGCAGTACTTC.

Remarks on this clone: This CDR3 is also generated by other DNA sequences in the sample. The chain recombines TRBV9 with TRBJ2-3, with no clear D. Deletions cut 3 bases from V and 1 base from J, with 9 bases between. CDR3 length equals 14 residues. Per the germline V gene, CDR1 is SGDLS and CDR2 is YYNGEE. CDR3 nucleotide sequence: TGTGCCAGCAGCGCCGTAATCGGCACAGATACGCAGTATTTT. Translating gives CASSAVIGTDTQYF.

This chain links TRBV9 with TRBJ2-7, with D perhaps matching TRBD2 (6 bases). This CDR3 region has 16 residues. V lost 3 bases and J lost 5, with 21 bases in between. Germline CDR1 SGDLS, CDR2 YYNGEE. CDR3: CASSAEGGGPSHEQYF. The CDR3, as DNA: TGTGCCAGCAGCGCGGAGGGAGGAGGACCTTCACACGAGCAGTACTTC.

The V call is TRBV7-9, the J call TRBJ2-1, with D tentatively TRBD1 (6 bases). The germline V gene has CDR1 SEHNR and CDR2 FQNEAQ (reference sequence). There are 16 residues in the CDR3. The V end was cut by 5 bases, the J end by 10 bases, with 24 bases between. CDR3 DNA: TGTGCCAGCAGCGCAGGGGCGGGCCCGTCGTCATGGGAGCAGTTCTTC. Its protein product is CASSAGAGPSSWEQFF.

J is TRBJ1-2 and V is TRBV4-3; tentatively, D is TRBD1 (5 bases). CDR3 size: 15 residues. V was pared by 1 base and J by 6 bases, with 15 bases between. In germline, CDR1 is LGHNA, CDR2 YSLEER. The CDR3 nucleotides are TGCGCCAGCAGCCAAGCCTCAACAGGTTCGAATGGCTACACCTTC. Its translation: CASSQASTGSNGYTF.

This rearrangement joins TRBV19 to TRBJ1-5; 7 bases match TRBD1. The CDR3 has 15 amino acids. Germline CDR1 LNHDA, CDR2 SQIVND (reference sequence). With V trimmed by 5 bases and J by 7 bases, 11 bases remained unmatched. The CDR3 sequence is CASSPPRGLRQPQHF. In DNA form, the CDR3 reads TGTGCCAGTAGTCCACCAAGGGGGCTGCGACAGCCCCAGCATTTT.

The chain employs TRBV5-1 and TRBJ1-1; D is unresolved. The V gene's germline CDR1 is SGHRS and CDR2 YFSETQ. This CDR3 spans 14 amino acids. V was cut by 2 bases and J by 3 bases, with 11 bases left in between. This chain's CDR3 is CASSLIGSDTEAFF. In nucleotides, the CDR3 is TGCGCCAGCAGCTTAATCGGGAGTGACACTGAAGCTTTCTTT.

This sequence joins TRBV5-6 and TRBJ2-1; 9 positions agree with TRBD1. The CDR3 is 15 residues long. Germline CDR1 and CDR2: SGHDT and YYEEEE. V gave up 3 bases and J gave up 8 bases; unmatched junction bases: 9. The CDR3 DNA follows: TGTGCCAGCAGCTGGGGGACAGGGCCCATTGATGAGCAGTTCTTC. Translated, it gives CASSWGTGPIDEQFF.

The chain couples TRBV20-1 to TRBJ2-4, with D unclear. V lost 4 bases to trimming and J lost 5 bases, with 6 bases between them. Germline lookup yields CDR1 DFQATT and CDR2 SNEGSKA (reference sequence). The CDR3 runs 11 residues. The CDR3 loop reads CSAIRENIQYF. Here the CDR3 DNA reads TGCAGTGCTATTCGGGAAAACATTCAGTACTTC.

CDR3 bases: TGTGCCAGCTTTAGCGGGAGTGCCGGGGAGCTGTTTTTT. Translating it yields CASFSGSAGELFF. The chain has TRBV2 and TRBJ2-2, with 9 bases identical to TRBD2. There are 13 residues in the CDR3. After removal of 8 bases from V and 6 bases from J, the junction contained 4 bases not matched to a gene. Germline V gene data show CDR1 as SNHLY and CDR2 as FYNNEI.

The gene calls are TRBV5-1 and TRBJ2-7, with a possible D match to TRBD2 (5 bases). The CDR3 extends over 15 amino acids. V was pared by 5 bases and J by 6 bases, with 21 bases between. Per the germline V gene, CDR1 is SGHRS and CDR2 is YFSETQ. CDR3 amino acids: CASSFGGNSGTEQYF. The CDR3 coding sequence is TGCGCCAGCAGTTTTGGTGGGAATTCGGGAACCGAGCAGTACTTC.

The CDR3: CASSPLRGAQETQYF. The CDR3 DNA sequence: TGTGCCAGCAGCCCTCTGCGGGGGGCCCAAGAGACCCAGTACTTC. The gene calls are TRBV5-4 and TRBJ2-5, with 8 bases matching TRBD2. The CDR3 is made up of 15 amino acids. Germline V gene data show CDR1 as SGHNT and CDR2 as YYREEE (reference sequence). The V gene end was trimmed by 4 bases and the J gene end by 1 base; junction bases not matched to a gene: 6.

The chain is built from TRBV7-9 and TRBJ2-7, with 7 bases matching TRBD1. This CDR3 contains 14 residues. Trimming at V came to 5 bases and at J to 4 bases, leaving 8 bases not matched to a gene. Germline V gene lookup returns CDR1 SEHNR and CDR2 FQNEAQ (reference sequence). CDR3 DNA: TGTGCCAGCAGCCAAGGGGACAGATGGTACGAGCAGTACTTC. Protein product: CASSQGDRWYEQYF.

V is TRBV5-6 and J is TRBJ1-5; D may be TRBD1 (5 bases). The V end lost 3 bases, the J end lost 7 bases, and 8 bases lay between the germline ends. CDR1 SGHDT and CDR2 YYEEEE come from the germline V gene. This CDR3 is 12 amino acids long. The CDR3 sequence is CASSSTVQPQHF. DNA of the CDR3: TGTGCCAGCAGCTCGACAGTGCAGCCCCAGCATTTT.

This chain links TRBV6-1 with TRBJ1-3; 8 bases are shared with TRBD1. Germline trimming cut 1 base from V and 8 bases from J; bases unmatched to any gene: 7. CDR3 size: 15 residues. Germline V gene data show CDR1 as MNHNS and CDR2 as SASEGT. CDR3 in amino acids: CASSEVSGGGDTIYF. The CDR3 DNA follows: TGTGCCAGCAGTGAAGTTTCAGGGGGCGGAGACACCATATATTTT.

This chain uses TRBV7-8 with TRBJ1-2; 9 bases agree with TRBD1. The length of the CDR3 is 16 residues. Germline loops: CDR1 SGHVS, CDR2 FQNEAQ. J was trimmed by 8 bases and V by 5 bases; bases with no gene match: 15. CDR3 coding DNA: TGTGCCAGCAGCGGCGCTGCCGGGACAGGGAACGAAGGCTACACCTTC. This sequence encodes CASSGAAGTGNEGYTF.

The V call is TRBV4-1, the J call TRBJ2-1; the D gene is possibly TRBD2 (5 bases). The ends were cut back, 3 bases at V and 6 bases at J, with 21 bases in the middle. Germline CDR1 reads MGHRA; CDR2 reads YSYEKL. This CDR3 is 17 amino acids long. The CDR3 DNA sequence: TGCGCCAGCAGCCAGGCGCCTCTAGCTTCCTCTAGCAATGAGCAGTTCTTC. Protein: CASSQAPLASSSNEQFF.

The chain is built from TRBV4-1 and TRBJ2-7; 7 bases agree with TRBD2. Trimming removed 0 bases from V and 2 bases from J; junction bases left unmatched: 7. This CDR3 region has 16 residues. From germline, CDR1 is MGHRA and CDR2 YSYEKL. CDR3 nucleotides: TGCGCCAGCAGCCAAGATTCTGGCGGGAGTCCCTACGAGCAGTACTTC. Translated: CASSQDSGGSPYEQYF.